This TCR beta chain was captured in a study of cytomegalovirus exposure and HLA in healthy donors. Study-wide findings and caveats: Per a later analysis, 15,000 to 20,000 TCR beta sequences showed association with HLA alleles at 0.05 false discovery rate.

Germline values: CDR1 SGHRS, CDR2 YFSETQ. CDR3 length: 15 residues. V shed 0 bases, J shed 4 bases, and the junction held 3 bases outside the gene matches. This PCR relied on a set of 60 Vbeta primers and 13 Jbeta primers. The table came from immunoSEQ multiplex PCR; TCRdb's copy has only in-frame clones and leaves some out. In the table there are 130,000 or so clones, roughly four fifths of which are singletons. About this clone itself: Its cognate antigen is unknown.

The TCR comes from a woman aged 45 to 65 in good health and CMV-seropositive. V usage is TRBV5-1 and J usage is TRBJ2-1; 8 bases are a match to TRBD2. The sample was PBMCs. CDR3 residues: CASSLVASGYNEQFF. The DNA for the CDR3 is TGCGCCAGCAGCTTGGTAGCTAGCGGGTACAATGAGCAGTTCTTC.